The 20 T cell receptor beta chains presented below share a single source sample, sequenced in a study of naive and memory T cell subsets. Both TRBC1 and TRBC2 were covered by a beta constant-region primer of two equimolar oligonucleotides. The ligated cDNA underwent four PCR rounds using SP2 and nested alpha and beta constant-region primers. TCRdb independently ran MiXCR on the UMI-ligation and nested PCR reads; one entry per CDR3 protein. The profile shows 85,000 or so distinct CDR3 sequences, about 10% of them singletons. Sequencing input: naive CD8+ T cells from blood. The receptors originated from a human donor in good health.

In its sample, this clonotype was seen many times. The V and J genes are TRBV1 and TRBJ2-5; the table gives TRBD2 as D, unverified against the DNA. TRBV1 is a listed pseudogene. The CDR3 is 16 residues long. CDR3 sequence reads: CTLGTSGVLRRKTQYF. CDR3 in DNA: TGCACCCTCGGGACTAGCGGAGTATTGAGGAGGAAGACCCAGTACTTC.

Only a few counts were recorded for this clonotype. The CDR3 loop reads CASSEFEKGEGANVLTF. The CDR3 DNA sequence: TGTGCCAGCAGTGAATTTGAAAAGGGTGAGGGGGCCAACGTCCTGACTTTC. The genes are TRBV25-1 and TRBJ2-6; D is uncertain. From germline, CDR1 is MGHDK and CDR2 SYGVNS. This CDR3 contains 17 residues. The germline V and J ends were trimmed by 1 base and 4 bases, with 14 bases remaining between them. Using reference TRBV25-1 and TRBJ2-6 for the parts outside the CDR3, the full variable domain is EADIYQTPRYLVIGTGKKITLECSQTMGHDKMYWYQQDPGMELHLIHYSYGVNSTEKGDLSSESTVSRIRTEHFPLTLESARPSHTSQYLCASSEFEKGEGANVLTFGAGSRLTVL.

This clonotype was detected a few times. This chain's CDR3 is CASSPLWDRQQETQYF. As DNA, the CDR3 is TGTGCCAGCAGCCCTCTTTGGGATAGGCAGCAAGAGACCCAGTACTTC. The chain combines TRBV7-9 with TRBJ2-5; the D is unclear. Trimming took 5 bases from V and 2 from J, leaving 18 bases between them. Germline V lookup: CDR1 SEHNR, CDR2 FQNEAQ (reference sequence). The CDR3 is 16 amino acids.

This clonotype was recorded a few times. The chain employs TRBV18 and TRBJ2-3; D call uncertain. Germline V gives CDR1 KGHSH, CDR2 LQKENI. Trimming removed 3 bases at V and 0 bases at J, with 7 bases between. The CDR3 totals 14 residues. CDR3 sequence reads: CASSPPSSTDTQYF. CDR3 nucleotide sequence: TGTGCCAGCTCACCTCCGAGTAGCACAGATACGCAGTATTTT. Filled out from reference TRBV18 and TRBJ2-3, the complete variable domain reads NAGVMQNPRHLVRRRGQEARLRCSPMKGHSHVYWYRQLPEEGLKFMVYLQKENIIDESGMPKERFSAEFPKEGPSILRIQQVVRGDSAAYFCASSPPSSTDTQYFGPGTRLTVL.

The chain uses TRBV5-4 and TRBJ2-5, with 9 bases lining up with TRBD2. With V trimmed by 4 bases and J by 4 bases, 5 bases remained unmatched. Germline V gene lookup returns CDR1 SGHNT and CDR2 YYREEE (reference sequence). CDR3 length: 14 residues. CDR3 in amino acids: CASSAGLAGETQYF. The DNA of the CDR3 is TGTGCCAGCAGCGCGGGACTAGCAGGAGAGACCCAGTACTTC. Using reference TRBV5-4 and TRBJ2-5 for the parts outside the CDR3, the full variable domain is ETGVTQSPTHLIKTRGQQVTLRCSSQSGHNTVSWYQQALGQGPQFIFQYYREEENGRGNFPPRFSGLQFPNYSSELNVNALELDDSALYLCASSAGLAGETQYFGPGTRLLVL.

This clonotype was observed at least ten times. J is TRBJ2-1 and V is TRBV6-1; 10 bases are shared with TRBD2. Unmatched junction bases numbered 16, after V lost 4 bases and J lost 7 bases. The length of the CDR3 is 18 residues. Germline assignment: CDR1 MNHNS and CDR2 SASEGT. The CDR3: CASSGTAGGLLLSNEQFF. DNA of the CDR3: TGTGCCAGCAGTGGTACAGCGGGAGGGCTACTCCTAAGTAATGAGCAGTTCTTC.

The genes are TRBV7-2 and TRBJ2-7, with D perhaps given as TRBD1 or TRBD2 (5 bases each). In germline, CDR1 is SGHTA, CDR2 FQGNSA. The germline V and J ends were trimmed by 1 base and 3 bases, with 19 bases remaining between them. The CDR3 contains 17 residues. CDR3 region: CASSLDPSGTALYEQYF. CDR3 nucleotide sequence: TGTGCCAGCAGCTTAGACCCATCCGGGACGGCCCTCTACGAGCAGTACTTC.

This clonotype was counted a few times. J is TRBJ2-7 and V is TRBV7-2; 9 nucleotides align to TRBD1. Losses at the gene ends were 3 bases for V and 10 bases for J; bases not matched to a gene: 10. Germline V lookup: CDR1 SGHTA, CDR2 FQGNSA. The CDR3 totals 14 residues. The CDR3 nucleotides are TGTGCCAGCAGCTTTCGGACAGGGGATGGGGAACAGTACTTC. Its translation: CASSFRTGDGEQYF.

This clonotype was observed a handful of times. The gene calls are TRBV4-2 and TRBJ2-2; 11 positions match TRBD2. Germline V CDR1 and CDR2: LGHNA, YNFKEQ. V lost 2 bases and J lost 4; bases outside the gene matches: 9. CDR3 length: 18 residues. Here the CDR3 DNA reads TGTGCCAGCAGCCAACCGACTAGCGGGGTAGGGTCCACCGGGGAGCTGTTTTTT. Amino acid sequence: CASSQPTSGVGSTGELFF.

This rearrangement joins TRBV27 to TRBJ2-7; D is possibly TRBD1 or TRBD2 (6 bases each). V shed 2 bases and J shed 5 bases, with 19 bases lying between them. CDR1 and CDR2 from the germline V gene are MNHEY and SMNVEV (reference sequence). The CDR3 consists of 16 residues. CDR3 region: CASSLSRGESSHEQYF. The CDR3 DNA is TGTGCCAGCAGTTTAAGTAGGGGGGAATCGTCCCACGAGCAGTACTTC.

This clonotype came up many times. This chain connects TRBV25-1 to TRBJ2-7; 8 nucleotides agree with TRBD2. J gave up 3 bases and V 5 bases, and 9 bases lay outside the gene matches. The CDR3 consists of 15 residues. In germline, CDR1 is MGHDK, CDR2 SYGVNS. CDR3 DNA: TGTGCCAGCAGTACCCAAACTAGCGGAGACTACGAGCAGTACTTC. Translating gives CASSTQTSGDYEQYF.

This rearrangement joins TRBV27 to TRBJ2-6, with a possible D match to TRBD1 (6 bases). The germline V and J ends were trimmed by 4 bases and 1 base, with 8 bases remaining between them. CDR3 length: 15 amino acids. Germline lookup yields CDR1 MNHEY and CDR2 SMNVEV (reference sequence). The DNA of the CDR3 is TGTGCCAGCAGTTACGGGACATCTGGGGCCAACGTCCTGACTTTC. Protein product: CASSYGTSGANVLTF.

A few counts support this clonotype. CDR3 loop: CASSQGARRGTNQPQHF. In nucleotides, the CDR3 is TGCGCCAGCAGCCAAGGAGCCAGGCGGGGTACCAATCAGCCCCAGCATTTT. The J gene is TRBJ1-5, the V gene TRBV4-3; D ambiguous. Trimming removed 1 base at V and 3 bases at J, with 16 bases between. The V gene's germline CDR1 is LGHNA and CDR2 YSLEER. CDR3 length: 17 amino acids.

The CDR3 sequence is CATNRMTSGTEQFF. CDR3 coding DNA: TGTGCCACCAACCGAATGACTAGCGGGACTGAGCAGTTCTTC. V usage is TRBV25-1 and J usage is TRBJ2-1, with 11 bases fitting TRBD2. Trimming removed 10 bases from V and 9 bases from J; junction bases left unmatched: 11. The CDR3 loop spans 14 amino acids. Looked up from germline, CDR1 is MGHDK and CDR2 is SYGVNS.

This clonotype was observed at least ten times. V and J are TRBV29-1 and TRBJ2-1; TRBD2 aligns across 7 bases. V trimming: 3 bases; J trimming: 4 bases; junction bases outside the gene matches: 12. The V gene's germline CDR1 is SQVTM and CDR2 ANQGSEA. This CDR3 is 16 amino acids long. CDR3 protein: CSVDSGEGNVYNEQFF. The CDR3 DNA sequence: TGCAGCGTTGACTCGGGGGAGGGAAATGTTTACAATGAGCAGTTCTTC.

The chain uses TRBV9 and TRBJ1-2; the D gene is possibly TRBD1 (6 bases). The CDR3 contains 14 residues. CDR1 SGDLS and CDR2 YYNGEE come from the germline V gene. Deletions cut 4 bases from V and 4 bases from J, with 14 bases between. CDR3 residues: CASSQQTGFYGYTF. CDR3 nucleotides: TGTGCCAGCAGCCAACAGACAGGCTTCTATGGCTACACCTTC.

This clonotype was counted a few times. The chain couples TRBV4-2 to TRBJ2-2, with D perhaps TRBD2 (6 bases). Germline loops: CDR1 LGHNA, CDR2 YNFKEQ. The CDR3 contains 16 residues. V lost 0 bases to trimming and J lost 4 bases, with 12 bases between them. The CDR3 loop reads CASSQDPGVITGELFF. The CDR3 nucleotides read TGTGCCAGCAGCCAAGACCCGGGAGTGATCACCGGGGAGCTGTTTTTT.

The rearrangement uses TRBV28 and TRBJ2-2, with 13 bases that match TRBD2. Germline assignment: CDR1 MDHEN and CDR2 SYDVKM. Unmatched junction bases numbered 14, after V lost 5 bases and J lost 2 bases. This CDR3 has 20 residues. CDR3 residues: CASSHPLGLAGRPNTGELFF. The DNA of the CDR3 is TGTGCCAGCAGTCATCCCCTGGGACTAGCGGGAAGACCCAACACCGGGGAGCTGTTTTTT.

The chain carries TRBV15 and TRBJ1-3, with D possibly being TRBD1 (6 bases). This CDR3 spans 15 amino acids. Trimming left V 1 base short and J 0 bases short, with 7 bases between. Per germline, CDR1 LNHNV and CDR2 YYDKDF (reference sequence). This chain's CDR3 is CATSRGRGSGNTIYF. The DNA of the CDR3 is TGTGCCACCAGCAGAGGCAGGGGCTCTGGAAACACCATATATTTT.

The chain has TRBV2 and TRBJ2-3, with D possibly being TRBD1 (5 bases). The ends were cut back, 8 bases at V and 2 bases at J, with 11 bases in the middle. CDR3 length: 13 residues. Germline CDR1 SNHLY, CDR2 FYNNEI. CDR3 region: CASPDIYTDTQYF. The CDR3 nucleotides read TGTGCCAGCCCGGACATCTACACAGATACGCAGTATTTT. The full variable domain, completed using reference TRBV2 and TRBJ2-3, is EPEVTQTPSHQVTQMGQEVILRCVPISNHLYFYWYRQILGQKVEFLVSFYNNEISEKSEIFDDQFSVERPDGSNFTLKIRSTKLEDSAMYFCASPDIYTDTQYFGPGTRLTVL.